The TCR beta chain described here comes from a study of early T cells in non-severe SARS-CoV-2 infection. This clonotype was picked up many times. The antigen remains unidentified. TCRdb independently ran MiXCR on the 5' RACE reads; one entry per CDR3 protein. The sample holds roughly 99,000 distinct CDR3 sequences, approximately 10% seen once. V was cut by 5 bases and J by 10 bases, with 19 bases left in between. Germline V CDR1 and CDR2: MNHEY, SMNVEV (reference sequence). This CDR3 comprises 14 residues. Study-wide findings and caveats: Database matching using VDJdb favored anti-spike CD8 responses, with private and CD4 specificities left missing.

This chain joins TRBV27 and TRBJ2-3; possibly TRBD1 or TRBD2 for D (5 bases each). Sequenced: whole blood. This sequence was found in an adult who was a healthcare worker with PCR-confirmed SARS-CoV-2 infection or an uninfected control (not recorded which). The CDR3 region has the DNA TGTGCCAGCAGTCCAACCGGGGAAGGGGCCGCGCAGTATTTT. Protein sequence: CASSPTGEGAAQYF.